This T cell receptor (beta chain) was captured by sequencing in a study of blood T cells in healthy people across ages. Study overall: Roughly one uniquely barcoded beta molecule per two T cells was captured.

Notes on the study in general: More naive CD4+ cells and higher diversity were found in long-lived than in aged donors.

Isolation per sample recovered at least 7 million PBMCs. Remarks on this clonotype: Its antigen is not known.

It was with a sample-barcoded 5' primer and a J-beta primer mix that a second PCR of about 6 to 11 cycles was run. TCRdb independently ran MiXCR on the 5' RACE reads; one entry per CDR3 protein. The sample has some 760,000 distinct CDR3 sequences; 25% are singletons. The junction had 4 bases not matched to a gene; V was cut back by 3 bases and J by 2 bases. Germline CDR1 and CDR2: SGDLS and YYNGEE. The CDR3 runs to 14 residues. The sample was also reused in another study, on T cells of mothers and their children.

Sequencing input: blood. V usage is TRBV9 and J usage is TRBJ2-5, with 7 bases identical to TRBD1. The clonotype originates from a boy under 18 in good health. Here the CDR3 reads CASSAGTVQETQYF. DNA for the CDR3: TGTGCCAGCAGCGCCGGGACAGTACAAGAGACCCAGTACTTC.